These 2 T cell receptor beta chains were sequenced from one sample in a study of OX40 agonist ivuxolimab in advanced cancers. Here immunoSEQ multiplex PCR was the method, and the copy in TCRdb shows in-frame clones only, minus some. Here the sample spans tens of thousands of clones, 86% being singletons. This sample comprised CD4+ or CD8+ T cells sorted from blood, obtained in a trial of the OX40 agonist ivuxolimab. The receptors stem from an adult with an advanced solid tumor such as melanoma, head and neck, liver or kidney cancer.

The rearrangement links TRBV19 to TRBJ2-2, with D perhaps given as TRBD1 or TRBD2 (7 bases each). CDR3 length: 18 residues. The germline gives CDR1 LNHDA, CDR2 SQIVND (reference sequence). Trimming stripped 5 bases from V and 3 bases from J, with 22 bases between. This chain's CDR3 is CASSGPPGRGQDTGELFF. The CDR3 nucleotides read TGTGCCAGTAGTGGTCCGCCTGGGAGGGGGCAGGACACCGGGGAGCTGTTTTTT.

This clone was detected a few times. V is TRBV9 and J is TRBJ1-5, with TRBD1 matching over 11 bases. The V gene end was trimmed by 2 bases and the J gene end by 3 bases; junction bases not matched to a gene: 10. Germline CDR1 SGDLS, CDR2 YYNGEE. The CDR3 loop spans 18 amino acids. CDR3 nucleotides: TGTGCCAGCAGCGTCCTCGCCGGGACAGGGGGAATCAATCAGCCCCAGCATTTT. Translated: CASSVLAGTGGINQPQHF.